The table lists the clone carrying this TCR beta chain with many counts. Its antigen is not identified. These data are taken from a study of metastatic and nonmetastatic thyroid tumors. Turning to the study itself: Where malignant and benign thyroid patients were concerned, repertoires were compared across blood and tumor or nodule tissue.

Notes on the study in general: As reported, TCR beta diversity in blood and tumor was significantly higher in malignant thyroid tumors than in benign nodules.

Original processing notes: Differences in CDR3 between clinicopathological groups were drawn on to build a classifier intended to discriminate distant-metastatic papillary thyroid cancer patients. TCRdb re-called the PCR reads through MiXCR. V and J calls and clone size were set by TCRdb, not the authors. Seen here are 15,000 to 18,000 clones, about a quarter observed once, and the top ten hold around 12%. V shed 5 bases and J shed 5 bases, with 15 bases lying between them. Germline V CDR1 and CDR2: MNHEY, SMNVEV (reference sequence). CDR3 size: 14 residues. Every patient was untreated before thyroid surgery.

The sequencing input was tumor tissue. The receptor's source is a female donor with papillary thyroid cancer or a benign thyroid nodule (not recorded which). Some clones in this sample may be carry-over from other donors' samples. The chain is built from TRBV27 and TRBJ1-2, with D possibly matching TRBD1 (5 bases). The CDR3 DNA reads TGTGCCAGCAGTGTAGGGGACGTAGGGTATGGCTACACCTTC. Its protein product is CASSVGDVGYGYTF.